This TCR beta chain emerged from a study of human T cells and chemical hapten exposure. Study context: 2% DPC applied to a 2 cm by 2 cm arm area sensitized donors. The study's findings and limits: With regard to DPC sensitization, TCRs above 1 in 1000 frequency did not change.

Attachment of unique molecular identifiers to individual cDNA molecules was performed in the library. Each CDR3 protein is one row after TCRdb ran MiXCR on the RACE reads. The table shows around 340,000 distinct CDR3 sequences, with 6% to 8.5% occurring only once. Germline assignment: CDR1 SNHLY and CDR2 FYNNEI. The CDR3 has 12 residues. V dropped 4 bases and J dropped 4 bases, with 5 bases sitting between them. This clonotype was detected ten times or more. Its antigen is undetermined. Time point of the sample: patch test 1, 2 weeks after DPC sensitization. Treatment in this sample: therapeutic diphenylcyclopropenone sensitization with weekly scalp DPC. Researchers sampled blood before each patch test went on.

This sequence originates from a woman aged 18-29 years with alopecia areata. Some clones in this sample may be carry-over from other donors' samples. This sample comprised whole blood, obtained in connection with sensitization to the hapten diphenylcyclopropenone (DPC). The chain combines TRBV2 with TRBJ2-1; no firm D call. CDR3 in DNA: TGTGCCAGCAGTGCAGGATACAATGAGCAGTTCTTC. This sequence encodes CASSAGYNEQFF.